One sample yielded the 20 T cell receptor beta chains listed below, sequenced in a study of identifying expanded T cells in peripheral blood (dated by TCRdb to between 2018 and 2020). Libraries were built with the immunoSEQ multiplex PCR assay. TCRdb retrieved this table from immuneACCESS and kept in-frame rearrangements only. Not all clones are present; in checked studies, unresolved V genes account for under half, and no reason is known for the remainder. The sample table contains 100,000 to 150,000 clones; only one count was recorded for more than 75% of them. The biggest ten clones account for 2.5% to 4% of the sample. Sequenced sample: blood. The receptor set was obtained from a person aged 18 to 75 in good health.

The chain has TRBV19 and TRBJ2-7; TRBD2 agrees at 11 bases. From germline, CDR1 is LNHDA and CDR2 SQIVND (reference sequence). The trim removed 6 bases at V and 2 bases at J, leaving 9 bases unmatched. The CDR3 totals 16 residues. CDR3: CASRDETSGGAYEQYF. The CDR3 DNA is TGTGCCAGTAGGGATGAAACTAGCGGGGGAGCCTACGAGCAGTACTTC. Combining the CDR3 with reference TRBV19 and TRBJ2-7 gives the whole variable domain DGGITQSPKYLFRKEGQNVTLSCEQNLNHDAMYWYRQDPGQGLRLIYYSQIVNDFQKGDIAEGYSVSREKKESFPLTVTSAQKNPTAFYLCASRDETSGGAYEQYFGPGTRLTVT.

In this sample, this clone turned up once. V usage is TRBV30 and J usage is TRBJ1-6; D is unresolved. This CDR3 contains 15 residues. Germline values: CDR1 GTSNPN, CDR2 SVGIG (reference sequence). V lost 3 bases and J lost 3, with 12 bases in between. The CDR3 coding sequence is TGTGCCTGGAGACTCTTGGGTGACTATAATTCACCCCTCCACTTT. Its protein is CAWRLLGDYNSPLHF.

The V gene is TRBV6-1, the J gene TRBJ2-7; D is uncertain. The CDR3 is 15 residues long. Germline CDR1 MNHNS, CDR2 SASEGT. V was shortened by 3 bases and J by 0 bases, with 12 bases between the two germline ends. DNA for the CDR3: TGTGCCAGCAGTGATTTGGACCTAGGCTCCTACGAGCAGTACTTC. It codes for CASSDLDLGSYEQYF.

This sequence joins TRBV6-5 and TRBJ1-3; no firm D call. This CDR3 has 13 residues. Germline V gene sequence: CDR1 MNHEY, CDR2 SVGAGI. V gave up 2 bases and J gave up 0 bases, with 2 bases separating them. The CDR3 is CASSYSSGNTIYF. In nucleotides, the CDR3 is TGTGCCAGCAGTTACAGCTCTGGAAACACCATATATTTT.

This chain connects TRBV5-1 to TRBJ2-6; 12 bases fit TRBD2. Germline V gene sequence: CDR1 SGHRS, CDR2 YFSETQ. J gave up 2 bases and V 1 base, and 10 bases lay outside the gene matches. CDR3 length: 20 residues. The CDR3 coding sequence is TGCGCCAGCAGCTTGAGTCCCCTAGCGGGGGGGCCCACTGGGGCCAACGTCCTGACTTTC. Translated, it gives CASSLSPLAGGPTGANVLTF.

The J gene is TRBJ1-5, the V gene TRBV6-6; D is uncertain. This CDR3 has 15 amino acids. The germline V gene has CDR1 MNHNY and CDR2 SVGAGI (reference sequence). V was cut by 0 bases and J by 5 bases, with 11 bases left in between. The chain's CDR3 is CASSYSSGVDQPQHF. The CDR3 DNA reads TGTGCCAGCAGTTACTCGAGTGGGGTCGATCAGCCCCAGCATTTT.

The chain carries TRBV11-2 and TRBJ2-2; no reliable D call. V gave up 0 bases and J gave up 7 bases, with 9 bases separating them. This CDR3 contains 14 residues. The germline gives CDR1 SGHAT, CDR2 FQNNGV. CDR3 bases: TGTGCCAGCAGCTTAGATCTTTCAGGCGGGGAGCTGTTTTTT. This sequence encodes CASSLDLSGGELFF.

This rearrangement joins TRBV10-1 to TRBJ2-2; a possible D gene is TRBD1 (6 bases). The V and J ends lost 3 bases and 5 bases respectively, with 13 bases between them. The CDR3 covers 15 residues. Germline CDR1 is WNHNN and CDR2 is SYGVQD (reference sequence). The CDR3 is CASSEAGEGTGELFF. CDR3 in DNA: TGCGCCAGCAGTGAAGCAGGGGAAGGGACCGGGGAGCTGTTTTTT.

J is TRBJ2-7 and V is TRBV5-4; the D gene is possibly TRBD2 (5 bases). CDR1 is SGHNT and CDR2 is YYREEE in the germline V gene (reference sequence). The V gene lost 4 bases and the J gene lost 4 bases, with 18 bases spanning the gap. The CDR3 has 15 residues. Written as DNA, the CDR3 is TGTGCCAGCAGCCCGGGATTGGGATATGTATACGAGCAGTACTTC. The encoded protein is CASSPGLGYVYEQYF. The variable domain in full, with the rest retrieved from reference TRBV5-4 and TRBJ2-7, is ETGVTQSPTHLIKTRGQQVTLRCSSQSGHNTVSWYQQALGQGPQFIFQYYREEENGRGNFPPRFSGLQFPNYSSELNVNALELDDSALYLCASSPGLGYVYEQYFGPGTRLTVT.

This clone was detected only once. The J gene is TRBJ2-1, the V gene TRBV5-4; no firm D call. CDR1 is SGHNT and CDR2 is YYREEE in the germline V gene (reference sequence). V was cut by 0 bases and J by 7 bases, with 14 bases left in between. This CDR3 is built from 15 residues. The CDR3 DNA reads TGTGCCAGCAGCTTGGGGGTCACCCCCACAAATGAGCAGTTCTTC. This encodes CASSLGVTPTNEQFF.

This clone was counted a single time. This chain uses TRBV10-3 with TRBJ1-5; unclear D gene. The CDR3 length is 15 residues. The germline gives CDR1 ENHRY, CDR2 SYGVKD. Trimming removed 1 base from V and 3 bases from J, with 10 bases in between. CDR3 protein: CAISEWPSNNQPQHF. The CDR3 DNA sequence: TGTGCCATCAGTGAGTGGCCTTCGAACAATCAGCCCCAGCATTTT.

As DNA, the CDR3 is TGTGCCAGCAGCTCAGACGGACCGGATTCTCGGCAGTACTTC. Protein: CASSSDGPDSRQYF. This chain uses TRBV7-9 with TRBJ2-7; D is undetermined. Trimming took 4 bases from V and 9 from J, leaving 19 bases between them. This CDR3 is built from 14 residues. Germline V lookup: CDR1 SEHNR, CDR2 FQNEAQ (reference sequence).

The chain carries TRBV5-5 and TRBJ2-7; TRBD2 aligns across 8 bases. CDR1 and CDR2 from the germline V gene are SGHKS and YYEKEE (reference sequence). CDR3 size: 14 residues. With 4 bases clipped from V and 4 bases from J, the junction kept 7 bases outside the gene matches. In DNA, the CDR3 is TGTGCCAGCAGCCACTCGGGGGGGCCGTACGAGCAGTACTTC. Translated, it gives CASSHSGGPYEQYF.

The J gene is TRBJ2-7, the V gene TRBV29-1; the match to TRBD1 covers 7 bases. Per the germline V gene, CDR1 is SQVTM and CDR2 is ANQGSEA. This CDR3 is 14 amino acids long. The V and J ends lost 1 base and 6 bases, in that order; junction bases with no gene match: 9. The CDR3 here is CSVEGGTGVREQYF. Written as DNA, the CDR3 is TGCAGCGTTGAAGGGGGTACAGGGGTACGCGAGCAGTACTTC.

This chain joins TRBV5-6 and TRBJ1-1, with D unclear. Trimming left V 3 bases short and J 1 base short, with 13 bases between. This CDR3 has 15 residues. Germline CDR1 SGHDT, CDR2 YYEEEE. CDR3 region: CASSSPETGNTEAFF. The CDR3 DNA sequence: TGTGCCAGCAGCTCTCCCGAGACGGGGAACACTGAAGCTTTCTTT.

This chain uses TRBV5-1 with TRBJ2-6; D call uncertain. There are 15 residues in the CDR3. Trimming took 6 bases from V and 2 from J, leaving 12 bases between them. CDR1 is SGHRS, CDR2 YFSETQ, per germline. CDR3 nucleotides: TGCGCCAGCACCCATACCAACCCTGGGGCCAACGTCCTGACTTTC. Translating it yields CASTHTNPGANVLTF.

This clone was seen only once. The chain joins TRBV9 to TRBJ2-1, with 7 bases matching TRBD2. Trimming cost V 2 bases and J 4 bases; bases outside gene matches: 9. CDR1 is SGDLS, CDR2 YYNGEE, per germline. This CDR3 comprises 16 residues. CDR3 protein: CASSVNAGGSYNEQFF. The CDR3 DNA reads TGTGCCAGCAGCGTCAACGCCGGGGGGTCTTACAATGAGCAGTTCTTC.

This chain joins TRBV6-5 and TRBJ1-2, with 9 nucleotides matching TRBD1. Germline loops: CDR1 MNHEY, CDR2 SVGAGI. CDR3 length equals 15 residues. V lost 8 bases to trimming and J lost 4 bases; unmatched junction nucleotides: 11. The CDR3 loop is CASWRQTGGSYGYTF. In DNA, the CDR3 is TGTGCCAGCTGGCGTCAGACAGGGGGAAGCTATGGCTACACCTTC.

The genes are TRBV5-1 and TRBJ1-1; tentatively, D is TRBD1 (5 bases). Germline V lookup: CDR1 SGHRS, CDR2 YFSETQ. With 3 bases removed from V and 5 bases from J, the gap between germline ends came to 17 bases. The CDR3 sequence is 15 residues long. The CDR3 sequence is CASSSGQGPGTEAFF. CDR3 coding DNA: TGCGCCAGCAGCTCGGGGCAGGGACCGGGGACTGAAGCTTTCTTT.

The chain couples TRBV4-3 to TRBJ1-1; 8 bases align to TRBD1. The CDR3 totals 14 residues. J was trimmed by 1 base and V by 4 bases; bases with no gene match: 2. CDR1 is LGHNA and CDR2 is YSLEER in the germline V gene. This chain's CDR3 is CASSLGTGNTEAFF. The CDR3 DNA reads TGCGCCAGCAGCCTGGGGACAGGGAACACTGAAGCTTTCTTT.